The 5 T cell receptor beta chains given below trace back to one sample, sequenced in a study of T cell changes during pregnancy in multiple sclerosis. The repertoire was sequenced with immunoSEQ multiplex PCR; TCRdb's copy has only in-frame clones and lacks some. The sample shows about 87,000 clones, 93% of them seen only once. The source material was peripheral blood, sampled in the third trimester of pregnancy. These TCRs come from a female donor in good health, enrolled as a control in a pregnancy study.

This chain links TRBV29-1 with TRBJ2-7, with TRBD2 matching 11 bases. The CDR3 is 13 amino acids. With 7 bases clipped from V and 1 base from J, the junction kept 3 bases outside the gene matches. Germline V gives CDR1 SQVTM, CDR2 ANQGSEA. The CDR3, as DNA: TGCAGCGCCGGGACTAGCGGTTCCTACGAGCAGTACTTC. Translating it yields CSAGTSGSYEQYF.

The chain employs TRBV6-6 and TRBJ2-7; TRBD1 might be the D (7 bases). The CDR3 length is 14 residues. The germline V and J ends were trimmed by 4 bases and 4 bases, with 14 bases remaining between them. CDR1 is MNHNY, CDR2 SVGAGI, per germline (reference sequence). In DNA, the CDR3 is TGTGCCAGCAGTTTTGACAGGGACTGGTACGAGCAGTACTTC. Protein product: CASSFDRDWYEQYF.

The genes are TRBV5-5 and TRBJ1-2; D unclear. Germline V gives CDR1 SGHKS, CDR2 YYEKEE (reference sequence). This CDR3 spans 14 amino acids. The V end was cut by 1 base, the J end by 6 bases, with 13 bases between. CDR3 sequence reads: CASSLMRVVHGYTF. CDR3 nucleotide sequence: TGTGCCAGCAGCTTGATGAGGGTTGTTCATGGCTACACCTTC.

The chain links TRBV23-1 to TRBJ2-7; no firm D call. TRBV23-1 is identified as an open reading frame with a role that is uncertain. V was shortened by 5 bases and J by 5 bases, with 10 bases between the two germline ends. The CDR3 covers 12 residues. The CDR3 sequence: CASSYMLHEQYF. The CDR3 DNA follows: TGCGCCAGCAGTTACATGCTTCACGAGCAGTACTTC.

The V and J genes are TRBV6-5 and TRBJ2-3, with D possibly TRBD2 on 5 matching bases. This CDR3 comprises 13 residues. V dropped 2 bases and J dropped 4 bases, with 7 bases sitting between them. CDR1 and CDR2 (germline): MNHEY, SVGAGI. In DNA form, the CDR3 reads TGTGCCAGCAGTTACGGAGGCGCAGATACGCAGTATTTT. This sequence encodes CASSYGGADTQYF.